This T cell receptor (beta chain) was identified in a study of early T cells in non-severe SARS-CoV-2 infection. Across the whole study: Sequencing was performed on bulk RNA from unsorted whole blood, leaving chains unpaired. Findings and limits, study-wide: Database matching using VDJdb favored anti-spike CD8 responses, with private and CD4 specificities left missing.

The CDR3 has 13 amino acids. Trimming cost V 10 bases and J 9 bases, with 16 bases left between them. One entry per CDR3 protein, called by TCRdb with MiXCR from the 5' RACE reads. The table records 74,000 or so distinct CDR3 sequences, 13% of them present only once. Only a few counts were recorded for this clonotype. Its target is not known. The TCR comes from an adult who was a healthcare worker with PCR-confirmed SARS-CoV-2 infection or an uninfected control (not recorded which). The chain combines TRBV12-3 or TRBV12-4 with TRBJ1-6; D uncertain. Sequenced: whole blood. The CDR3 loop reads CATSEDGGSPLHF. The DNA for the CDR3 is TGTGCCACCAGCGAGGACGGCGGTTCACCCCTCCACTTT.